This record looks at one TCR beta chain sequence and its context. Original handling: Amplification with reference gene primers provided the estimates of nucleated cell counts. Libraries were prepared by immunoSEQ multiplex PCR; TCRdb keeps only in-frame clonotypes and omits some of them. V and J calls and clone size come straight from that table; D and trimming were deduced from the DNA. The repertoire holds over 130,000 clones, with about 85% as singletons. The CDR3 consists of 14 residues. The ends were cut back, 6 bases at V and 4 bases at J, with 13 bases in the middle. Germline CDR1 KGHSH, CDR2 LQKENI. This record belongs to a study of blood T cell repertoires in COVID-19. Study at large: The origin of the acute and convalescent COVID-19 samples was the United States, Italy and Spain. The analysed material was cDNA or gDNA that came from T cells, B-cell-depleted T cells, or PBMCs.

Seattle-derived patients entered the study during active infection and were followed longitudinally. This TCR was recovered from a human donor with COVID-19, enrolled during active disease. The donor label of this sample is uncertain. Sample: peripheral blood. This chain connects TRBV18 to TRBJ1-5; no clear D. The CDR3 is CASSFTRGNQPQHF. The CDR3 region has the DNA TGTGCCAGCTCCTTCACGCGGGGAAATCAGCCCCAGCATTTT.